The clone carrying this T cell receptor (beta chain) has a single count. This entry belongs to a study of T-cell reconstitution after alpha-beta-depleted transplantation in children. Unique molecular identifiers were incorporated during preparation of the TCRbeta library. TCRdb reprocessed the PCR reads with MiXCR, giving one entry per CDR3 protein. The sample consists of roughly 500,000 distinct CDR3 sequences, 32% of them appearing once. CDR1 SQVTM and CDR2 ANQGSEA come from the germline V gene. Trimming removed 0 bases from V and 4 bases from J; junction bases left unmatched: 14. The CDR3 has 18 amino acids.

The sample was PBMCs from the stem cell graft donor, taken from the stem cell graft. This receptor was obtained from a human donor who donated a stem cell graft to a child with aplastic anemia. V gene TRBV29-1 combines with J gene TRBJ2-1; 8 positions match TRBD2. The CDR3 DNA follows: TGCAGCGTTGAAGATCCTGCCCAAGCGGGAGTAGCTTACAATGAGCAGTTCTTC. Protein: CSVEDPAQAGVAYNEQFF.